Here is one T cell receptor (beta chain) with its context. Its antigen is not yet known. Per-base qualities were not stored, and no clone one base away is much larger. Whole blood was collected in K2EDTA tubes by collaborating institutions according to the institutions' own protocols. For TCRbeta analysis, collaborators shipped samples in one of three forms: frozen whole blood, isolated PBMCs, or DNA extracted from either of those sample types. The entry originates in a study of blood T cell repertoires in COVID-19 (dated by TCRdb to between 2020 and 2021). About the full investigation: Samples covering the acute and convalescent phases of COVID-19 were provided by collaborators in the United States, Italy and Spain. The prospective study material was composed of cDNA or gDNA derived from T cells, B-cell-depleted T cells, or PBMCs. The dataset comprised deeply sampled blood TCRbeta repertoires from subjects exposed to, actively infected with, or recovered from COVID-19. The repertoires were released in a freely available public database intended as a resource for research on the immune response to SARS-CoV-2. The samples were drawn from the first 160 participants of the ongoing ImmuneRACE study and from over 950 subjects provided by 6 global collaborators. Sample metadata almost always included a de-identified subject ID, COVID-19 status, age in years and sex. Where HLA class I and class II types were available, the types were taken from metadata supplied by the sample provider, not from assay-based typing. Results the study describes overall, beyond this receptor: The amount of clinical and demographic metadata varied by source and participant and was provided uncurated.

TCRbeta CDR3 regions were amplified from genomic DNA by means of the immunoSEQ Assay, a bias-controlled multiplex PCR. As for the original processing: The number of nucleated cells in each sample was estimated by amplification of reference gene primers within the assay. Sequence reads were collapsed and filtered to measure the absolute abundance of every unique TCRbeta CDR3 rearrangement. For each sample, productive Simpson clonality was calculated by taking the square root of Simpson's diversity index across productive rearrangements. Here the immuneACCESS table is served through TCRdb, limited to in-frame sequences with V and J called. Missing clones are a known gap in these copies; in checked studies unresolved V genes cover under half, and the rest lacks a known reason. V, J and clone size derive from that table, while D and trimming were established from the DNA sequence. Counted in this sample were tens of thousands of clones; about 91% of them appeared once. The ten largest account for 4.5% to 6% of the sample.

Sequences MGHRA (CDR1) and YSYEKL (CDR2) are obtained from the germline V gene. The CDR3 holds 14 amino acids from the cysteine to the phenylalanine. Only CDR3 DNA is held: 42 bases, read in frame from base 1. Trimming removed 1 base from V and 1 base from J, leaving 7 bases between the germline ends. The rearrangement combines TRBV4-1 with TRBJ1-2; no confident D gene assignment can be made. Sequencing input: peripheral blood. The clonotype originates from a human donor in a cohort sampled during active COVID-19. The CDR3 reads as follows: CASSQVLGNYGYTF. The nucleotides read TGCGCCAGCAGCCAAGTCCTAGGTAACTATGGCTACACCTTC.